This T cell receptor (beta chain) was recorded in a study of shared clonotypes between healthy human individuals (dated by TCRdb to the early 2020s). At the level of the whole study: Three men and a couple of women, aged 18 to 49 years, made up the cohort. Per donor, three plates each were used for CD4 naive and CD4 memory, two for CD8 naive, and one for CD8 memory. To estimate repertoire size and how much clonotypes are shared between individuals, the study performed deep sequencing of blood TCR repertoires from about 5 healthy adults. To increase sequencing depth and limit assay-specific biases, TCR repertoire library preparation and sequencing were carried out by different laboratories using diverse techniques. Per donor, leukapheresis produced somewhere between about 0.85 and 10 billion PBMCs. Here is what the overall study found, with its caveats: Pairwise subsampling led to the expectation that sequencing depth would affect the degree of clonotype sharing among donors. Larger estimated clonotype richness was generally found for naive subsets than for memory subsets. Compared with non-shared clonotypes, the clonotypes found in all four sorted-subset donors had higher generation probabilities. Sampling was restricted to blood, and TCR repertoires in tissues likely differ from the TCR repertoires found in blood. Across several donors, 4.5% to 6.5% of naive CD4, roughly 3.5% of naive CD8, approximately 2.5% of memory CD4, and approximately 0.4% of memory CD8 clonotypes were shared. Even with the large sequencing depth, rarefaction of the sorted-subset datasets indicated that sequencing was incomplete. The small number of donors limited the genetic and exposure-history diversity represented.

There are a few counts of this clone. This receptor's antigen is unknown. No base-level quality is on record; no much larger clone is a single base apart. Donors were healthy HIV-negative adults with no recently reported acute infections or vaccinations. Every donor was a Caucasian adult residing in Nashville, Tennessee, USA. CD4+ T cells were enriched by magnetic negative selection, after which naive cells were positively selected on CD45RA and the negative fraction was taken as the memory subset. After blood collection by leukapheresis, PBMCs were isolated using Ficoll-Histopaque density gradient centrifugation and then cryopreserved in the vapor phase of liquid nitrogen. Analytical flow cytometry was used to check the purity and quantity of each magnetically sorted T cell population. From each sorted fraction, genomic DNA was isolated and quantified by UV absorbance on a Nanodrop 2000c. Using the deep immunoSEQ assay, TCR CDR3 regions were amplified from genomic DNA by multiplex PCR. Extracted genomic DNA from each cell subset was spread evenly across all wells of several immunoSEQ 96-well plates, with each plate serving as a replicate. For sorted subsets, each replicate PCR was loaded with 150 to 250 ng genomic DNA, equivalent to 32,000 or so T cell genomes. Purified libraries were measured with a Qubit 3.0 fluorometer, size-checked on a Bioanalyzer 2100, and measured again with the KAPA Library Quantification kit. Every immunoSEQ 96-well plate was sequenced on a dedicated single-read 150-cycle Illumina NextSeq 550 flow cell. Per the original workflow: Because only junctional sequences without quality scores were contained in the immunoSEQ output, filtering matching that applied to full-length reads could not be performed. Sequences were annotated with PyIR, a Python wrapper for IgBLAST v1.9, using IMGT germline references to assign V/J genes and CDR3. Reads were filtered out if the reads had weak V/J assignments (E-value above 1e-6), no CDR3, stop codons, out-of-frame junctions, or ambiguous translated residues. V3J clonotypes were defined as sequences sharing the same inferred V gene, J gene, and CDR3 amino acid sequence. To compute the percentage overlap between repertoires, the number of shared unique clonotypes was divided by the size of the smaller repertoire. Richness of each repertoire was evaluated using RTK rarefaction, the Chao1 estimator, and Recon v2.1 estimates of unobserved clonotypes. For all TCRbeta clonotypes obtained by the gDNA method from a few donors, generation probabilities were computed with OLGA. TCRdb holds this immuneACCESS table with in-frame rearrangements only. Some clones are missing; in checked studies, unresolved V genes explain under half, and the rest has no known cause. The V and J calls and clone size come from that table; D and trimming were worked out from the DNA. Within this sample are over a million clones, with about 80% of them counted one time only. Jointly, the top ten make up about 0.52% of the sample.

For CDR1 and CDR2, the germline V gene lists MDHEN and SYDVKM. For this chain, trimming is 3 bases at the V end and 4 bases at the J end, and the number of junction bases without a gene match is 6. CDR3 length: 15 amino acids, cysteine to phenylalanine. The DNA shown is the 45-base CDR3, in frame from base 1. What was sequenced was memory CD4+ T cells from PBMCs. Read against the paper, the sample's cell subset or site label means: CD45RA-negative fraction. The chain links TRBV28 with TRBJ2-7, and TRBD1 matches 10 of the central bases. This TCR was recovered from a young man in good health. Some clones in this sample may be carry-over from other donors' samples. The DNA sequence follows: TGTGCCAGCAGTTTTTTTACGGGACAGGGGTACGAGCAGTACTTC. Its protein product is CASSFFTGQGYEQYF.